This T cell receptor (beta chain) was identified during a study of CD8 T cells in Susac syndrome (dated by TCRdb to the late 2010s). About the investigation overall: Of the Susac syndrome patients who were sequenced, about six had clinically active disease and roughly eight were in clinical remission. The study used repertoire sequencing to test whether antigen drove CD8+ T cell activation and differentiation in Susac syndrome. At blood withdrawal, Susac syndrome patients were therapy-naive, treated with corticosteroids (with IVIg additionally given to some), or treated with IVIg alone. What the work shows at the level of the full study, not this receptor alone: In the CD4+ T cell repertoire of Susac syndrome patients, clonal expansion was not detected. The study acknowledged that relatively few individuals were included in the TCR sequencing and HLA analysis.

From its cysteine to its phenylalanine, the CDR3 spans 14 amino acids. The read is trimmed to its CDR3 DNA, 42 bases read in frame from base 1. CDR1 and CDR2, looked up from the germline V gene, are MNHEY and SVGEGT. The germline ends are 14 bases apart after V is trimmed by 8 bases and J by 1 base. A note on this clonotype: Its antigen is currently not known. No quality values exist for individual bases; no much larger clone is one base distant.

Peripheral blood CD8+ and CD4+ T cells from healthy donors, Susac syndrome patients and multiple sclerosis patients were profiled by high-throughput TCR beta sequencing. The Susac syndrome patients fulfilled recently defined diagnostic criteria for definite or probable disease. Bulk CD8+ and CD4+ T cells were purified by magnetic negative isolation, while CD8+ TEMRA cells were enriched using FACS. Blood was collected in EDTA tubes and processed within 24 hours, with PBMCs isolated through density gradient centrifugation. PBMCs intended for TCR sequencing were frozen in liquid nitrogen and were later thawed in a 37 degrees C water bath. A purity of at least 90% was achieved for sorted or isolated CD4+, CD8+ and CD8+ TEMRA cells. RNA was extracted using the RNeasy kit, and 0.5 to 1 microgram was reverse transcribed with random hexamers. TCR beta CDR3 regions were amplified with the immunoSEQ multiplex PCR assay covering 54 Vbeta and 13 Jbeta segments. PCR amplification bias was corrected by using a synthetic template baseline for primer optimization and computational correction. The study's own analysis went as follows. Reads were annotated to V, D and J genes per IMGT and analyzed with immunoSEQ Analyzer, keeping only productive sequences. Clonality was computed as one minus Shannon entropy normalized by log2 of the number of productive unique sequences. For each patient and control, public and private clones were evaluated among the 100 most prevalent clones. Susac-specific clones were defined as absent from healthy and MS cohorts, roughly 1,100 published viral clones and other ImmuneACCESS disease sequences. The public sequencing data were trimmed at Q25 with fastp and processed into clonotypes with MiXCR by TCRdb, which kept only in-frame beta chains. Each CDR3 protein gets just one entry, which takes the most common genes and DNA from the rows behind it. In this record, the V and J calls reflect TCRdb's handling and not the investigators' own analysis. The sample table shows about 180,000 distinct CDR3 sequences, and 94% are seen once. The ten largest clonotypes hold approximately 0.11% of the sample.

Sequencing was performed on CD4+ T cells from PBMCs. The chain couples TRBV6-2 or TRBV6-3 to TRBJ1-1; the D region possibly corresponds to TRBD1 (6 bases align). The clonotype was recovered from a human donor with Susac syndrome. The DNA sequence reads TGTGCCAGCGGAAGAACAGGGTGGAACACTGAAGCTTTCTTT. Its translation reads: CASGRTGWNTEAFF.